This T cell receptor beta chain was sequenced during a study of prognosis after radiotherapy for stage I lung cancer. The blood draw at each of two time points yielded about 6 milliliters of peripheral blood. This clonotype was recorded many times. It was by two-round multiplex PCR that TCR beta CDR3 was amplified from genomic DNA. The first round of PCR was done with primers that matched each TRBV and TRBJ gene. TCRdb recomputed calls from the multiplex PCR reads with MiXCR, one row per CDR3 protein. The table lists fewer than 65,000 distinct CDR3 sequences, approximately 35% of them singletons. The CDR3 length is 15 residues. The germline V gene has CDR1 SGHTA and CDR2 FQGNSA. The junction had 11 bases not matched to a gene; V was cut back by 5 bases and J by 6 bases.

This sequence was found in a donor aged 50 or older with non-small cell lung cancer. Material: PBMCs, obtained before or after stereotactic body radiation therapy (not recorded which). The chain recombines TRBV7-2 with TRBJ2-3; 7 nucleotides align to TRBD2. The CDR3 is CASSPYGGFDDTQYF. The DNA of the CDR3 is TGTGCCAGCAGCCCCTACGGGGGGTTCGACGATACGCAGTATTTT.